The sequence of this TCR beta chain was determined in a study of vaccination effects on CD4 cells after COVID-19. Points from the study as a whole: Researchers report that only 1 of 255 vaccine-induced clones in healthy vaccinees cross-reacted with common cold coronaviruses.

Generated by immunoSEQ multiplex PCR, the TCRdb table keeps only in-frame clones and is missing some. The sample has about 66,000 clones; 76% are singletons. Germline trimming cut 8 bases from V and 4 bases from J; bases unmatched to any gene: 6. Germline loops: CDR1 SQVTM, CDR2 ANQGSEA. CDR3 length: 13 residues. Viral peptide pool expansion of antigen-specific CD4+ T cells preceded sequencing in the ViraFEST assay. A 10-day culture period preceded the isolation of CD4+ T cells. Participants got two doses of BNT162b2 or mRNA-1273 vaccine. The study found no prior SARS-CoV-2 infection in the vaccine recipients, who tested negative for nucleocapsid antibodies. Details on this clone: Its antigen is unknown.

The chain has TRBV29-1 and TRBJ2-5, with 11 bases matching TRBD2. Material: CD4+ T cells from PBMCs cultured with HCoV-OC43 spike peptides, obtained after COVID-19 vaccination. As for subset: HCoV-OC43 spike overlapping peptide pool stimulation. The sequence came from a human donor who received a COVID-19 vaccine. For the CDR3, the DNA is TGCAGCTTCCGACTAGCGGGGAGAGAGACCCAGTACTTC. It yields the protein CSFRLAGRETQYF.